Listed below are T cell receptor beta chains from one sample, sequenced in a study of Ad26.COV2.S vaccination and SARS-CoV-2 variants. Profiling relied on immunoSEQ multiplex PCR, and the TCRdb table lists in-frame clones only, not all of them. The sample contains around 300,000 clones, 80% to 90% of which appear only once. The source material was peripheral blood, sampled in a trial of Ad26.COV2.S vaccine versus placebo. These receptors were taken from a person aged 18-65 years who received the Ad26.COV2.S COVID-19 vaccine or a placebo. Each CDR3 is given with its conserved first and last residue. D genes are given only for firm matches. Clone size, where shown, is once, few, many, or a class for clones that have expanded.

V gene,D gene,clone size,J gene,CDR3 protein,CDR3 DNA
TRBV4-3,-,-,TRBJ2-7,CASSQEATGTTAGAREEQYF,TGCGCCAGCAGCCAAGAGGCAACCGGGACAACCGCCGGGGCTAGAGAGGAGCAGTACTTC
TRBV7-2,TRBD1,-,TRBJ2-3,CASTLRTGGTDTQYF,TGTGCCAGCACTCTCCGGACAGGGGGGACAGATACGCAGTATTTT
TRBV30,-,-,TRBJ1-5,CAWGQSGSAQHF,TGTGCCTGGGGACAGAGCGGGTCGGCCCAGCATTTT
TRBV6-2/TRBV6-3,TRBD2,-,TRBJ2-7,CASSQGLAGNEQYF,TGTGCCAGCAGTCAAGGACTAGCGGGGAACGAGCAGTACTTC
TRBV7-9,-,few,TRBJ1-4,CASSLAAGLYEKLFF,TGTGCCAGCAGCTTAGCGGCGGGGCTTTATGAAAAACTGTTTTTT
TRBV6-6,-,-,TRBJ1-2,CASSYYAGSEYGYTF,TGTGCCAGCAGTTACTACGCAGGATCCGAATATGGCTACACCTTC
TRBV18,-,-,TRBJ1-3,CASSPPGIRGNTIYF,TGTGCCAGCTCACCACCTGGGATCAGAGGAAACACCATATATTTT
TRBV11-3,TRBD2,-,TRBJ2-1,CASTPAGRSYNEQFF,TGTGCCAGCACCCCAGCGGGACGTTCCTACAATGAGCAGTTCTTC
TRBV27,-,-,TRBJ1-4,CASSYGVSNEKLFF,TGTGCCAGCAGTTACGGGGTTTCTAATGAAAAACTGTTTTTT
TRBV5-5,TRBD1,many,TRBJ1-1,CASSWTGLAQEAFF,TGTGCCAGCAGCTGGACAGGGTTGGCGCAAGAAGCTTTCTTT
TRBV28,-,-,TRBJ1-1,CASSFGQRTRAFF,TGTGCCAGCAGTTTTGGACAGCGAACCAGAGCTTTCTTT
TRBV7-9,-,few,TRBJ1-2,CASSLDAPRHTF,TGTGCCAGCAGCTTAGATGCGCCCAGACACACCTTC
TRBV28,TRBD2,-,TRBJ2-7,CASTGLAGILYEQYF,TGTGCCAGCACGGGACTAGCGGGTATACTCTACGAGCAGTACTTC
TRBV5-1,-,-,TRBJ2-1,CASSTSGSSYNEQFF,TGCGCCAGCAGCACCTCCGGGAGCTCCTACAATGAGCAGTTCTTC
TRBV27,TRBD2,once,TRBJ2-1,CASSLRLASYNEQFF,TGTGCCAGCAGTTTAAGACTAGCTTCCTACAATGAGCAGTTCTTC
TRBV28,-,-,TRBJ2-7,CASSLTERYEQYF,TGTGCCAGCAGCCTGACGGAACGCTACGAGCAGTACTTC
TRBV5-6,-,-,TRBJ1-6,CASSSQTDYNSPLHF,TGTGCCAGCAGCTCCCAGACGGATTATAATTCACCCCTCCACTTT
TRBV18,-,-,TRBJ1-2,CASSLSGEGSYGYTF,TGTGCCAGCTCACTCTCCGGGGAGGGCTCCTATGGCTACACCTTC
TRBV19,-,-,TRBJ1-5,CASSPRQENQPQHF,TGTGCCAGTAGTCCACGACAGGAGAATCAGCCCCAGCATTTT
TRBV10-3,-,-,TRBJ1-4,CAISRAGASSRDEKLFF,TGTGCCATCAGCAGGGCAGGGGCGTCTAGCAGGGATGAAAAACTGTTTTTT
TRBV5-8,-,-,TRBJ2-1,CASSLDQGGNEQFF,TGTGCCAGCAGCTTGGATCAGGGTGGCAATGAGCAGTTCTTC
TRBV28,TRBD1,-,TRBJ2-7,CASTVDRDYEQYF,TGTGCCAGCACCGTGGACAGGGACTACGAGCAGTACTTC
TRBV28,-,-,TRBJ2-7,CASSFGRYEQYF,TGTGCCAGCAGTTTCGGCAGATACGAGCAGTACTTC
TRBV4-3,-,-,TRBJ1-5,CASSQDNQPQHF,TGCGCCAGCAGCCAAGACAATCAGCCCCAGCATTTT
TRBV6-5,TRBD1,-,TRBJ1-5,CASSPGTGGNQPQHF,TGTGCCAGCAGTCCGGGGACAGGGGGCAATCAGCCCCAGCATTTT
TRBV12-3/TRBV12-4,-,-,TRBJ2-7,CASTDRGSYEQYF,TGTGCCAGCACCGATCGGGGGTCCTACGAGCAGTACTTC
TRBV10-1,-,-,TRBJ2-3,CASSQSDTQYF,TGCGCCAGCAGTCAGTCAGATACGCAGTATTTT
TRBV7-8,-,-,TRBJ2-1,CASSHDGYNEQFF,TGTGCCAGCAGTCATGACGGATACAATGAGCAGTTCTTC
TRBV30,-,-,TRBJ2-7,CAWRATGREQYF,TGTGCCTGGAGAGCTACAGGGCGCGAGCAGTACTTC
TRBV30,TRBD2,-,TRBJ2-3,CAWTPGLAGQDTQYF,TGTGCCTGGACCCCAGGACTAGCGGGACAAGATACGCAGTATTTT
TRBV3-1/TRBV3-2,-,-,TRBJ2-6,CASSQFGGGYSGANVLTF,TGTGCCAGCAGCCAATTCGGGGGCGGGTACTCTGGGGCCAACGTCCTGACTTTC
TRBV7-2,TRBD2,once,TRBJ2-1,CASSPLGGSPYNEQFF,TGTGCCAGCAGCCCTCTAGGCGGGAGTCCCTACAATGAGCAGTTCTTC
TRBV10-3,TRBD2,few,TRBJ2-7,CAISGTSDHEQYF,TGTGCCATCAGCGGGACTAGTGATCACGAGCAGTACTTC
TRBV12-3/TRBV12-4,-,once,TRBJ2-1,CASSLGTSGEQFF,TGTGCCAGCAGTTTAGGCACTTCCGGTGAGCAGTTCTTC
TRBV2,-,-,TRBJ1-2,CASSAGDYGYTF,TGTGCCAGCAGTGCAGGGGACTATGGCTACACCTTC
TRBV24-1,-,-,TRBJ2-2,CATTDATGELFF,TGTGCCACCACGGACGCCACCGGGGAGCTGTTTTTT
TRBV28,-,-,TRBJ1-2,CAYGVGGGYTF,TGTGCCTATGGGGTGGGTGGTGGCTACACCTTC